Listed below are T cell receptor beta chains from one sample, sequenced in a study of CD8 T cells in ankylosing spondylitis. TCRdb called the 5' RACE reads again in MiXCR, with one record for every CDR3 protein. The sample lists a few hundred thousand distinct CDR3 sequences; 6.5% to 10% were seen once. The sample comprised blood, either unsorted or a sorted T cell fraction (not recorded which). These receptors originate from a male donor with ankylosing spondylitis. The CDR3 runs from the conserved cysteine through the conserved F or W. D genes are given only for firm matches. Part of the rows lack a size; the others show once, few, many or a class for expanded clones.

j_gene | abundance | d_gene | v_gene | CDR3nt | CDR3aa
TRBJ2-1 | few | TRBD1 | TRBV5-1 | TGCGCCAGCAGCTCCAGGACAGGCTCTGGGAATGAGCAGTTCTTC | CASSSRTGSGNEQFF
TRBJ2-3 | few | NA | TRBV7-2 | TGTGCCAGCAGCTACCTCACAGATACGCAGTATTTT | CASSYLTDTQYF
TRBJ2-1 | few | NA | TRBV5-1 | NA | CASSLDPRVAGGTEFF
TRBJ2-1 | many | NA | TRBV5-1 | TGCGCCAGCAGCTTGGACCGAACGGACAATGAGCAGTTCTTC | CASSLDRTDNEQFF
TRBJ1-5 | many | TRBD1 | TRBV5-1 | TGCGCCAGCAGCTTGGGGGACAGGTATCAGCCCCAGCATTTT | CASSLGDRYQPQHF
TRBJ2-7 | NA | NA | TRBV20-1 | TGCAGTGCTAGAGATCCGAGTTTCTACGAGCAGTACTTC | CSARDPSFYEQYF
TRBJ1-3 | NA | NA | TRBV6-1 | TGTGCCAGCAGACTACAGGGACTCTCTGGAAACACCATATATTTT | CASRLQGLSGNTIYF
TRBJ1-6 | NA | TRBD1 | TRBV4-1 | TGCGCCAGCAGCGATTTGGGGACAGGGTATTCACCCCTCCACTTT | CASSDLGTGYSPLHF
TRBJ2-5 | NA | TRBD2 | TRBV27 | TGTGCCAGCAGTCGGCTAGCGGGAGGGGAGACCCAGTACTTC | CASSRLAGGETQYF
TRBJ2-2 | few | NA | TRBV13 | TGTGCCAGCAGCTTATCCTGGGGGGAGCTGTTTTTT | CASSLSWGELFF
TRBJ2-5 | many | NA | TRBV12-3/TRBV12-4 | TGTGCCAGCAGCACGGACAGCCAAGAGACCCAGTACTTC | CASSTDSQETQYF
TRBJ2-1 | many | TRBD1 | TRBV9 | TGTGCCAGCAGCGCTCCAGACAGGGAACTAGTTTACGATGAGCAGTTCTTC | CASSAPDRELVYDEQFF
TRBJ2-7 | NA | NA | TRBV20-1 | TGCAGTGCTAGTTCGGGAGAGCAGTACTTC | CSASSGEQYF
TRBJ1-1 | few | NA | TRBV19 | TGTGCCAGTAGTGTACAGCCCCACGGGGTTAGGGCCCGTCGGACTGAAGCTTTCTTT | CASSVQPHGVRARRTEAFF
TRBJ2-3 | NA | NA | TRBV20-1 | TGCAGTGCTAGAGTAGCGGAACGCACAGATACGCAGTATTTT | CSARVAERTDTQYF
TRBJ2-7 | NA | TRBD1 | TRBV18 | TGTGCCAGCTCACCATCGGAGTACAGGGGGATCGCCTACGAGCAGTACTTC | CASSPSEYRGIAYEQYF
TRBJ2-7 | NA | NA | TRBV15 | TGTGCCACCAGCGCCCAAGGTCGGGCCTCTCGGGAGCAGTACTTC | CATSAQGRASREQYF
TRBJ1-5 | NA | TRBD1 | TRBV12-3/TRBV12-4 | TGTGCCAGCAGTCCGCGGACAGGCTACGATCAGCCCCAGCATTTT | CASSPRTGYDQPQHF
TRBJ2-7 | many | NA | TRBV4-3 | TGCGCCAGCAGTCGATCGGCGGGACTCCAAGGAGCCTACGAGCAGTACTTC | CASSRSAGLQGAYEQYF
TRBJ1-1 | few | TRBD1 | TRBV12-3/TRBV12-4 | TGTGCCAGCAGATCCGGGACAGGATACACTGAAGCTTTCTTT | CASRSGTGYTEAFF
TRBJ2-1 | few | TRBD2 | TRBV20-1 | TGCAGTGCTAGTACTAGCGGGAGCGGCGATGAGCAGTTCTTC | CSASTSGSGDEQFF
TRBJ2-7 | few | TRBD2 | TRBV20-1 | TGCAGTGCTCCTAGCGGGAATCCGCACGAGCAGTACTTC | CSAPSGNPHEQYF
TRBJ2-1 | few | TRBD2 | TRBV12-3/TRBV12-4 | TGTGCCAGCAGTTTAGACCGGGGTGGGAGGGCCAGATACAATGAGCAGTTCTTC | CASSLDRGGRARYNEQFF
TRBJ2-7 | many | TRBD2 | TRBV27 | TGTGCCAGTTATAGCGGGAGCTACGAGCAGTACTTC | CASYSGSYEQYF
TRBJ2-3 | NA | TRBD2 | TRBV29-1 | TGCAGCGTTTCGGGGACTAGCGGGAGGGAGGCAGATACGCAGTATTTT | CSVSGTSGREADTQYF
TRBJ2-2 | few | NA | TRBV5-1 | TGCGCCTCATCCGTTGAGGGTTTTGTCACCGGGGAGCTGTTTTTT | CASSVEGFVTGELFF
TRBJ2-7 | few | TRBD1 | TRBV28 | TGTGCCAGTGCGGGACAGGGAACCTACGAGCAGTACTTC | CASAGQGTYEQYF
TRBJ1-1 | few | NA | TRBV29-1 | TGCAGCGCCTCCCTCAAAATGAACACTGAAGCTTTCTTT | CSASLKMNTEAFF
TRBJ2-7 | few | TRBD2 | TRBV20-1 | TGCAGTGCTACCTTACTAGCGGGGTCCTACGAGCAGTACTTC | CSATLLAGSYEQYF
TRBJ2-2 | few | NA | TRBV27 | TGTGCCAGCAGTTTCGAGAGAGCTGGGGAGCTGTTTTTT | CASSFERAGELFF
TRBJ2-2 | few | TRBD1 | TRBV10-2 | TGCGCCAGCAGGAGGGACAGGGGGAACACCGGGGAGCTGTTTTTT | CASRRDRGNTGELFF
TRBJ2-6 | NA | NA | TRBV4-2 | TGTGCCAGCAGCCCCATCCTTAGCCGGGCCAACGTCCTGACTTTC | CASSPILSRANVLTF
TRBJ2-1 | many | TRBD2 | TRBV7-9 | TGTGCCAGCAGCTTAGGTCTAGCGGGAGGCGATGAGCAGTTCTTC | CASSLGLAGGDEQFF
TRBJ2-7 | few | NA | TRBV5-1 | TGCGCCAGCAGCTTCCGGGACGGGCCCTACGAGCAGTACTTC | CASSFRDGPYEQYF
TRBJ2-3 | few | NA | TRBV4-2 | TGTGCCAGCAGCCAAGTTCAGGGAGATACGCAGTATTTT | CASSQVQGDTQYF
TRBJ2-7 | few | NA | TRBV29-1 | TGCAGCGCAGATACAGGGCCAGCCCCCTACGAGCAGTACTTC | CSADTGPAPYEQYF